The 10 T cell receptor beta chains listed next were all sequenced from one sample in a study of cytomegalovirus exposure and HLA in healthy donors. PCR employed 60 Vbeta and 13 Jbeta primers. Method: immunoSEQ multiplex PCR; TCRdb's copy keeps in-frame clones and lacks some. The data show roughly 100,000 clones, over 60% seen once. The sequencing input was PBMCs. Source of these receptors: a man between 40 and 49 years old in good health and CMV-seropositive.

This clone was picked up one time. The conserved closing phenylalanine or tryptophan is absent in this CDR3, likely reflecting a read error. V gene TRBV7-2 combines with J gene TRBJ1-1; maybe TRBD1 (6 bases). CDR3 size: 11 residues. CDR1 is SGHTA and CDR2 is FQGNSA in the germline V gene. V gave up 5 bases and J gave up 7 bases, with 8 bases separating them. The CDR3 DNA sequence: TGTGCCAGCAGCGAACAGGGTGAAGCTTTCTCT. Protein: CASSEQGEAFS.

There are a few counts of this clone. The gene calls are TRBV10-3 and TRBJ1-1; no clear D gene. Germline V lookup: CDR1 ENHRY, CDR2 SYGVKD. V lost 10 bases to trimming and J lost 1 base, with 7 bases between them. This CDR3 spans 11 amino acids. The CDR3 loop is CATQENTEAFF. The CDR3 DNA follows: TGTGCCACCCAGGAGAACACTGAAGCTTTCTTT.

The chain couples TRBV15 to TRBJ1-1, with TRBD1 as a possible D gene (6 bases). Trimming left V 5 bases short and J 1 base short, with 14 bases between. The CDR3 is made up of 15 amino acids. Germline V lookup: CDR1 LNHNV, CDR2 YYDKDF (reference sequence). This CDR3 is CATSLLGTPNTEAFF. In DNA, the CDR3 is TGTGCCACCAGCTTACTCGGGACACCGAACACTGAAGCTTTCTTT.

J is TRBJ2-5 and V is TRBV4-2, with 7 bases fitting TRBD2. Trimming cost V 8 bases and J 12 bases; bases outside gene matches: 9. This CDR3 is 11 amino acids long. Germline assignment: CDR1 LGHNA and CDR2 YNFKEQ. CDR3 DNA sequence: TGTGCCAGCCCCCCCCTAGCGGTTGAGTACTTC. This gives the protein CASPPLAVEYF.

The chain couples TRBV9 to TRBJ2-5; 9 bases match TRBD2. The CDR3 spans 15 residues. Germline values: CDR1 SGDLS, CDR2 YYNGEE. J lost 5 bases, V lost 0 bases, and 5 bases had no gene match. CDR3 in amino acids: CASSVVSGGQETQYF. The CDR3 DNA sequence: TGTGCCAGCAGCGTAGTTAGCGGGGGCCAGGAGACCCAGTACTTC.

This clone has more than one count but fewer than ten. At one boundary the junction diverges from the germline segment, which might be a read error. The gene calls are TRBV5-1 and TRBJ2-6; TRBD1 is a possible D gene (5 bases). This CDR3 spans 16 amino acids. In germline, CDR1 is SGHRS, CDR2 YFSETQ. The CDR3 DNA follows: TGCGCCAGCAAACAGGTTAGCTCCTCTGGGGCCAACGGCCTGACTTTC. Encoded protein: CASKQVSSSGANGLTF.

The chain is built from TRBV2 and TRBJ1-1; no definite D call. Germline assignment: CDR1 SNHLY and CDR2 FYNNEI. The CDR3 loop spans 15 amino acids. Trimming removed 6 bases from V and 0 bases from J, with 14 bases in between. In nucleotides, the CDR3 is TGTGCCAGCAGGGAAACGGCGGGGTTGAACACTGAAGCTTTCTTT. This encodes CASRETAGLNTEAFF.

The chain employs TRBV18 and TRBJ1-1; 7 bases are shared with TRBD1. Trimming cost V 2 bases and J 8 bases; bases outside gene matches: 2. Germline loops: CDR1 KGHSH, CDR2 LQKENI. The length of the CDR3 is 12 residues. This CDR3 reads CASSPSDREAFF. Here the CDR3 DNA reads TGTGCCAGCTCACCATCGGACAGGGAAGCTTTCTTT.

The rearrangement links TRBV6-1 to TRBJ2-5; TRBD2 matches 14 bases. The CDR3 is made up of 16 amino acids. Germline V gene data show CDR1 as MNHNS and CDR2 as SASEGT. Trimming at V came to 2 bases and at J to 5 bases, leaving 4 bases not matched to a gene. This chain's CDR3 is CASSEPGLAGEETQYF. In nucleotides, the CDR3 is TGTGCCAGCAGTGAACCGGGACTAGCGGGGGAGGAGACCCAGTACTTC.

This clone was detected only once. The genes are TRBV19 and TRBJ1-4; D is possibly TRBD1 (6 bases). The V gene's germline CDR1 is LNHDA and CDR2 SQIVND (reference sequence). V lost 2 bases and J 8 bases, leaving 12 bases between the germline ends. The CDR3 has 14 amino acids. This CDR3 is CASSISRGGEKLFF. DNA of the CDR3: TGTGCCAGTAGTATAAGCAGGGGTGGCGAAAAACTGTTTTTT.